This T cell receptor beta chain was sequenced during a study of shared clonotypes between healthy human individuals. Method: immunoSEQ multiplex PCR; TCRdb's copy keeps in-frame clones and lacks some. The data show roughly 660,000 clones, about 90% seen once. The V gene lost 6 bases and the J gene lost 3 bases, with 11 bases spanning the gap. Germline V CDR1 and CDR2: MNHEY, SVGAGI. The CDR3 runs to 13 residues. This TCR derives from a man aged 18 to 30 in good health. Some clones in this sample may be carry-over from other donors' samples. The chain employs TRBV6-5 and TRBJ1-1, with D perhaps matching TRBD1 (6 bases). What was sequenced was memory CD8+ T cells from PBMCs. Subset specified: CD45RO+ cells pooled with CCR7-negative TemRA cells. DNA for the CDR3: TGTGCCAGCAGAGAGACAGGCGACACTGAAGCTTTCTTT. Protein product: CASRETGDTEAFF.